This T cell receptor (beta chain) is from a study of T-cell reconstitution after alpha-beta-depleted transplantation in children. Study-level findings and limits: At one year after transplant, newly produced T cells mostly accounted for T-cell counts and diversity.

V lost 6 bases, J lost 5 bases, and 22 bases lay in between. This CDR3 is 16 amino acids long. Germline V gene lookup returns CDR1 MNHEY and CDR2 SVGEGT. Concerning this clonotype: Its antigen remains unknown.

The TCRbeta library incorporated unique molecular identifiers. TCRdb reanalysed the PCR reads using MiXCR and keeps one entry per CDR3 protein. The sample carries approximately 980,000 distinct CDR3 sequences, about 29% recorded once. The sample here was PBMCs, mostly from graft donor cells, taken 360 days after TCRalphabeta/CD19-depleted stem cell transplant. V gene TRBV6-2 or TRBV6-3 combines with J gene TRBJ1-1, with D tentatively TRBD1 (6 bases). The TCR sequence derives from a boy under three years old who had a stem cell transplant for SCID, so the T cells may come from the graft donor. The CDR3 protein is CASSPRGHQRGTEAFF. In nucleotides, the CDR3 is TGTGCCAGCAGCCCCCGCGGACACCAGAGGGGGACTGAAGCTTTCTTT.